The subject of this entry is one T cell receptor (beta chain). Antigen unknown. These data originate in a study of shared clonotypes between healthy human individuals. For the study at large: Plates per donor: three CD4 naive, three CD4 memory, two CD8 naive, one CD8 memory.

Trimming removed 6 bases at V and 1 base at J, with 8 bases between. The CDR3 covers 13 residues. Germline assignment: CDR1 SGDLS and CDR2 YYNGEE. The table came from immunoSEQ multiplex PCR; TCRdb's copy has only in-frame clones and leaves some out. The sample has about 680,000 clones, about 90% seen once. Study-level points and caveats: Having only a few donors restricted how much genetic and exposure-history diversity was captured. Approximately 4.5% was the fraction of naive CD4 clonotypes found shared across several donors. Generally, estimated richness proved larger in naive subsets than it did in memory subsets.

As defined, naive CD8 cells were CD45RO-negative and positively selected for CCR7, with terminally differentiated effector memory CD45RA+ cells excluded. V usage is TRBV9 and J usage is TRBJ2-1; possible D gene TRBD1, 5 bases. The TCR comes from a man aged 25 to 40 in good health. Specimen: naive CD8+ T cells sorted from blood. CDR3 in DNA: TGTGCCAGCACACAGGAGTCCTACAATGAGCAGTTCTTC. Encoded protein: CASTQESYNEQFF.